This T cell receptor beta chain was sequenced for a study of cytomegalovirus exposure and HLA in healthy donors. Clones were read by immunoSEQ multiplex PCR, and TCRdb kept only the in-frame ones, dropping some. The profile shows 150,000 to 200,000 clones, 70% to 90% of them singletons. V was clipped by 4 bases and J by 5 bases, with 11 bases between them. The germline gives CDR1 MNHNY, CDR2 SVGAGI (reference sequence). The CDR3 loop spans 13 amino acids. The clonotype was recovered from a man under 40 in good health and CMV-seropositive. This chain connects TRBV6-6 to TRBJ2-5; possibly TRBD2 for D (5 bases). The sequencing input was PBMCs. The CDR3 nucleotides read TGTGCCAGCAGTTCCGGGAATAGGGAGACCCAGTACTTC. Protein product: CASSSGNRETQYF.